Shown below are 21 T cell receptor beta chains from a single sample sequenced in a study of monozygotic twins with inflammatory bowel disease (dated by TCRdb to about 2019). Library preparation used 5' RACE. Sequencing relied on an Illumina HiSeq 2500. Once TCRdb had reprocessed the reads, it stored one entry per CDR3 protein sequence and supplied no DNA. The sample has over 350,000 distinct CDR3 sequences on record. The ten largest clones add up to approximately 2.4% of the sample. Input material: blood. The receptors come from a human donor with ulcerative colitis or Crohn's disease, or a healthy co-twin of an affected twin (not recorded which).

The chain employs TRBV27 and TRBJ2-5; TCRdb's D gene call, TRBD2, goes unchecked for lack of DNA. Germline V gives CDR1 MNHEY, CDR2 SMNVEV (reference sequence). There are 17 residues in the CDR3. The CDR3 sequence: CASSLAGGLGYQETQYF.

V is TRBV5-4 and J is TRBJ2-2; checking the TCRdb D call of TRBD1 is not possible without DNA. Germline V CDR1 and CDR2: SGHNT, YYREEE (reference sequence). This CDR3 comprises 16 residues. This CDR3 is CASSLHRVQNTGELFF.

The chain carries TRBV24-1 and TRBJ1-2. The CDR3 covers 15 residues. Germline lookup yields CDR1 KGHDR and CDR2 SFDVKD. CDR3 sequence reads: CATSDLRPGTYGYTF.

The chain has TRBV24-1 and TRBJ2-5; the D call from TCRdb, TRBD2, cannot be confirmed without DNA. The germline V gene has CDR1 KGHDR and CDR2 SFDVKD. The CDR3 length is 15 residues. The CDR3 reads CATSDDTRDQETQYF.

This chain uses TRBV20-1 with TRBJ1-1; there is no DNA to check the TCRdb D call of TRBD1. CDR1 and CDR2 (germline): DFQATT, SNEGSKA (reference sequence). The CDR3 extends over 18 amino acids. The CDR3 spells CSAPGAAQGNLIGAEAFF.

This chain connects TRBV12-3 or TRBV12-4 to TRBJ2-3; as DNA is missing, the TRBD2 call by TCRdb cannot be tested. CDR3 length: 14 residues. The CDR3 here is CASSLGSSGETQYF.

The chain recombines TRBV7-2 with TRBJ2-7. CDR1 and CDR2 (germline): SGHTA, FQGNSA. This CDR3 spans 13 amino acids. CDR3 amino acids: CASSLAGNYEQYF.

V gene TRBV12-3 or TRBV12-4 combines with J gene TRBJ1-4; there is no DNA to check the TCRdb D call of TRBD1. There are 16 residues in the CDR3. CDR3: CASRLRQGSTNEKLFF.

The chain joins TRBV30 to TRBJ2-1; TCRdb lists TRBD2, though no DNA is available to test this call. The CDR3 runs to 12 residues. The germline gives CDR1 GTSNPN, CDR2 SVGIG (reference sequence). CDR3 loop: CASGLRSAEQFF.

This sequence joins TRBV29-1 and TRBJ2-3. Germline V lookup: CDR1 SQVTM, CDR2 ANQGSEA. This CDR3 comprises 11 residues. CDR3 loop: CSVEFRDTQYF.

V is TRBV7-3 and J is TRBJ1-2; TCRdb's D call of TRBD1 is untestable without DNA. The CDR3 is made up of 13 amino acids. Germline V lookup: CDR1 SGHTA, CDR2 FQGTGA. CDR3 residues: CASSPRRGYGFTF.

The chain's CDR3 is CASSLLGQGYLGPDTQYF. The chain carries TRBV7-3 and TRBJ2-3; TCRdb reports TRBD1, a call that lacks DNA to check it against. Germline CDR1 SGHTA, CDR2 FQGTGA. The CDR3 length is 18 residues.

The chain is built from TRBV29-1 and TRBJ2-1; the D gene TCRdb calls, TRBD1, cannot be checked with no DNA. Germline-derived CDR1 and CDR2 are SQVTM and ANQGSEA. CDR3 length equals 11 residues. CDR3 in amino acids: CSAGQTHEQFF.

This sequence joins TRBV12-3 or TRBV12-4 and TRBJ2-3; lacking DNA, the TRBD1 call made by TCRdb goes unchecked. This CDR3 has 15 residues. The CDR3 sequence: CASSLWDRVTDTQYF.

The chain recombines TRBV5-6 with TRBJ2-1; there is no DNA to check the TCRdb D call of TRBD1. The CDR3 is 15 residues long. Germline V gene data show CDR1 as SGHDT and CDR2 as YYEEEE. This CDR3 reads CASSPDRGGRNEQFF.

The rearrangement uses TRBV19 and TRBJ2-5; the D gene TCRdb calls, TRBD1, cannot be checked with no DNA. CDR3 length: 16 residues. CDR1 and CDR2 from the germline V gene are LNHDA and SQIVND (reference sequence). The CDR3 sequence is CASSPRHRRPQETQYF.

V is TRBV6-2 or TRBV6-3 and J is TRBJ2-5; there is no DNA to check the TCRdb D call of TRBD1. This CDR3 spans 14 amino acids. Looked up from germline, CDR1 is MNHEY and CDR2 is SVGEGT. The chain's CDR3 is CASSSTGSGETQYF.

The rearrangement links TRBV5-6 to TRBJ2-2; TCRdb's D call, TRBD2, is unchecked because there is no DNA. The CDR3 spans 21 residues. Germline loops: CDR1 SGHDT, CDR2 YYEEEE. The CDR3 loop reads CASSQDMIALAGGLNTGELFF. Variable domain in full (rest from reference TRBV5-6 and TRBJ2-2): DAGVTQSPTHLIKTRGQQVTLRCSPKSGHDTVSWYQQALGQGPQFIFQYYEEEERQRGNFPDRFSGHQFPNYSSELNVNALLLGDSALYLCASSQDMIALAGGLNTGELFFGEGSRLTVL.

The gene calls are TRBV5-5 and TRBJ2-1; there is no DNA to check the TCRdb D call of TRBD1. Germline values: CDR1 SGHKS, CDR2 YYEKEE (reference sequence). The CDR3 runs to 14 residues. The CDR3 protein is CASAFGTGDIEQFF.

The V gene is TRBV12-3 or TRBV12-4, the J gene TRBJ2-7. The CDR3 extends over 11 amino acids. CDR3 in amino acids: CASSFHYEQYF.

The CDR3 loop is CASSPFSGVSGANVLTF. The chain employs TRBV7-2 and TRBJ2-6. The length of the CDR3 is 17 residues. The germline gives CDR1 SGHTA, CDR2 FQGNSA.